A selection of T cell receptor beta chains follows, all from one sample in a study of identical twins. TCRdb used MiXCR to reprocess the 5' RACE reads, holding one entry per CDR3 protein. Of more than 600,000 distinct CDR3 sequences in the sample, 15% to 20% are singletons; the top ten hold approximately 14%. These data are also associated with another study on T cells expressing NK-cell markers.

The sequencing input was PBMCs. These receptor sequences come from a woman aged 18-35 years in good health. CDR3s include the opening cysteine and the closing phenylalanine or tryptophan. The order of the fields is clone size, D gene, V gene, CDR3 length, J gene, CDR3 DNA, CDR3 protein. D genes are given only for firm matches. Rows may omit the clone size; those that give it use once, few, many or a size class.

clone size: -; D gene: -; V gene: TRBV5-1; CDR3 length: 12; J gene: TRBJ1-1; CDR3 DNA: TGCGCCAGCAGCTTGAGTCCGGGAAAAGCTTTCTTT; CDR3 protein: CASSLSPGKAFF
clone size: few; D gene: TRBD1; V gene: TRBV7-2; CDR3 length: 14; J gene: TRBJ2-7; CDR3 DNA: TGTGCCAGCACTGCGGACAGGGTTGGGTACGAGCAGTACTTC; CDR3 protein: CASTADRVGYEQYF
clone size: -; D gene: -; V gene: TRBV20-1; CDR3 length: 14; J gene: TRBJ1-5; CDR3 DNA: TGCAGTGCTAACCTTGGCAATAGCAATCAGCCCCAGCATTTT; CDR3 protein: CSANLGNSNQPQHF
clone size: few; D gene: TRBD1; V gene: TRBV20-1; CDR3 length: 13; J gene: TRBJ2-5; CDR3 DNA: TGCAGTGCCGCTCCGGGACAGGGGGCGGCCCAGTACTTC; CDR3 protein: CSAAPGQGAAQYF
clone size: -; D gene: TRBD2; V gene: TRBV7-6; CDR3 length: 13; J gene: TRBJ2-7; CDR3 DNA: TGTGCCAGCAGCTCGAGACTAGCTAACGAGCAGTACTTC; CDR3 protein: CASSSRLANEQYF
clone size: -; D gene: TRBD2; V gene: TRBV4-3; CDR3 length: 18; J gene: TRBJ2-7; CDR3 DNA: TGCGCCAGCAGCCAAGGGGTAGGGACTAAAGCCTTGTTATACGAGCAGTACTTC; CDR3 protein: CASSQGVGTKALLYEQYF
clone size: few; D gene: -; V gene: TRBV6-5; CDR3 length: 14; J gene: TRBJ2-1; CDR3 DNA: TGTGCCAGCAGTTACGTCCAGGGCGGGAATGAGCAGTTCTTC; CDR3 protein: CASSYVQGGNEQFF
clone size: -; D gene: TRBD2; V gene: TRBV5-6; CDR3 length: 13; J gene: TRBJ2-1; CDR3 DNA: TGTGCCAGCAGCCCGGGGAGGGCCCCCGAGCAGTTCTTC; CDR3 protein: CASSPGRAPEQFF
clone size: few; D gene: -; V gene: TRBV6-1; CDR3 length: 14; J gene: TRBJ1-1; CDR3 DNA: TGTGCCAGCAGTGACCAGGGTTTAGTCTCTGAAGCTTTCTTT; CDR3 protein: CASSDQGLVSEAFF
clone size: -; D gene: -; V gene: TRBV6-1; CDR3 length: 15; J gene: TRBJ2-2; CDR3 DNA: TGTGCCAGCAGTGCCCCGGGAACTAACACCGGGGAGCTGTTTTTT; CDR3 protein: CASSAPGTNTGELFF
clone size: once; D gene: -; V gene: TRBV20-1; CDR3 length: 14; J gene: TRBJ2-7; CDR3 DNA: TGCAGTGCTAGAGATTACGGGGGAACCTACGAGCAGTACTTC; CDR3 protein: CSARDYGGTYEQYF
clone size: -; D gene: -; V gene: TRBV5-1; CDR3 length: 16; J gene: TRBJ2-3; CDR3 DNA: TGCGCCAGCAGCGCCACCGGACAGTCAGTCACAGATACGCAGTATTTT; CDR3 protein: CASSATGQSVTDTQYF
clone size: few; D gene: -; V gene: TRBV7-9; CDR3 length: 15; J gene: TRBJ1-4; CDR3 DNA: TGTGCCAGCAGCTTTACTCTCGTTGAGAGGGAAAAACTGTTTTTT; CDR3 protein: CASSFTLVEREKLFF
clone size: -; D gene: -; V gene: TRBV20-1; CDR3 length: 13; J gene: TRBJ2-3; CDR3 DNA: TGCAGTGCTATGTACAGTAGCACAGATACGCAGTATTTT; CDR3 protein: CSAMYSSTDTQYF
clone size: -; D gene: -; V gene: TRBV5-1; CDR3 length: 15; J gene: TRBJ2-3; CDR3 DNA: TGCGCCAGCAGCTTGGGGACCCCCAGGGGATCGACGCAGTATTTT; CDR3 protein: CASSLGTPRGSTQYF